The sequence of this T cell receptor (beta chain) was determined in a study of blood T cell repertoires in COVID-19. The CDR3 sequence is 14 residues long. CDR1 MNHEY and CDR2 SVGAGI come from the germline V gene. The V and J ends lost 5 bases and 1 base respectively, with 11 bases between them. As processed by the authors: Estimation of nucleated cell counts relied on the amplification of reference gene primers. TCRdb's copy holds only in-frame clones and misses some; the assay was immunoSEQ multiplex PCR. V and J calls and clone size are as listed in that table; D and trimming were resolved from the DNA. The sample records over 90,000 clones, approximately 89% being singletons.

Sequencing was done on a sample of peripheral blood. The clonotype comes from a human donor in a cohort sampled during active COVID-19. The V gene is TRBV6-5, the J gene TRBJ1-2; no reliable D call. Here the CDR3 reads CASSHPQSNYGYTF. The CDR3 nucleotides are TGTGCCAGCAGTCACCCACAGAGTAACTATGGCTACACCTTC.